Listed below are T cell receptor beta chains from one sample, sequenced in a study of CD8 T cells in ankylosing spondylitis. TCRdb analysed the 5' RACE reads with MiXCR anew, one entry per CDR3 protein. Of approximately 140,000 distinct CDR3 sequences in the sample, about 42% were seen once. The sequenced sample was synovial fluid, either unsorted or a sorted T cell fraction (not recorded which). These receptors were obtained from a male donor with ankylosing spondylitis. Each CDR3 is given with its conserved first and last residue. Each record gives: J gene, D gene, V gene, clone size, CDR3 protein, CDR3 DNA. The D gene is left open where the match is weak. For some rows the clone size is stated as once, few or many, or as a class when expanded; others skip it.

j_gene: TRBJ1-2; d_gene: TRBD1; v_gene: TRBV3-1; abundance: once; CDR3aa: CASSSRTGLRYGYTF; CDR3nt: TGTGCCAGCAGCTCCCGGACAGGGCTGCGCTATGGCTACACCTTC
j_gene: TRBJ1-2; d_gene: TRBD1; v_gene: TRBV10-3; abundance: few; CDR3aa: CAISERGQGDGYTF; CDR3nt: TGTGCCATCAGTGAGAGAGGACAGGGGGATGGCTACACCTTC
j_gene: TRBJ2-5; d_gene: -; v_gene: TRBV5-1; abundance: -; CDR3aa: CASKAWGPSEQETQYF; CDR3nt: TGCGCCAGCAAGGCGTGGGGGCCAAGTGAACAAGAGACCCAGTACTTC
j_gene: TRBJ1-4; d_gene: -; v_gene: TRBV5-1; abundance: -; CDR3aa: CASSETGVWNEKLFF; CDR3nt: TGCGCCAGCAGCGAGACAGGTGTTTGGAATGAAAAACTGTTTTTT
j_gene: TRBJ1-3; d_gene: -; v_gene: TRBV29-1; abundance: -; CDR3aa: CSVVDPDSSGNTIYF; CDR3nt: TGCAGCGTCGTAGACCCCGACAGCTCTGGAAACACCATATATTTT
j_gene: TRBJ2-5; d_gene: TRBD2; v_gene: TRBV6-2/TRBV6-3; abundance: many; CDR3aa: CASSRAGEAETQYF; CDR3nt: TGTGCCAGCAGTCGAGCGGGAGAGGCGGAGACCCAGTACTTC
j_gene: TRBJ2-2; d_gene: -; v_gene: TRBV29-1; abundance: -; CDR3aa: CSAGLLNTGELFF; CDR3nt: TGCAGCGCGGGACTCCTGAACACCGGGGAGCTGTTTTTT
j_gene: TRBJ2-1; d_gene: TRBD2; v_gene: TRBV4-2; abundance: -; CDR3aa: CASSLTGWAGTSGRPPGPEQFF; CDR3nt: TGTGCCAGCAGCCTTACAGGGTGGGCCGGGACTAGCGGGAGGCCCCCTGGACCCGAGCAGTTCTTC
j_gene: TRBJ2-5; d_gene: -; v_gene: TRBV7-2; abundance: -; CDR3aa: CASSLADDPGETQYF; CDR3nt: TGTGCCAGCAGCTTAGCTGATGACCCGGGGGAGACCCAGTACTTC
j_gene: TRBJ2-7; d_gene: TRBD1; v_gene: TRBV4-2; abundance: few; CDR3aa: CASSHSTGGHYEQYF; CDR3nt: TGTGCCAGCAGCCATTCCACAGGGGGCCACTACGAGCAGTACTTC
j_gene: TRBJ2-5; d_gene: TRBD2; v_gene: TRBV4-1; abundance: medium-sized; CDR3aa: CASSQDWASGGETQYF; CDR3nt: TGCGCCAGCAGCCAAGATTGGGCTAGCGGAGGAGAGACCCAGTACTTC
j_gene: TRBJ2-7; d_gene: -; v_gene: TRBV7-8; abundance: -; CDR3aa: CASSPGHVLYEQYF; CDR3nt: TGTGCCAGCAGCCCTGGGCACGTCCTCTACGAGCAGTACTTC
j_gene: TRBJ2-5; d_gene: -; v_gene: TRBV20-1; abundance: -; CDR3aa: CSASHLAGEAPKETQYF; CDR3nt: TGCAGTGCTAGCCACCTCGCGGGTGAGGCCCCTAAAGAGACCCAGTACTTC
j_gene: TRBJ2-7; d_gene: -; v_gene: TRBV6-2/TRBV6-3; abundance: -; CDR3aa: CASSKWVRAPYEQYF; CDR3nt: TGTGCCAGCAGCAAATGGGTGAGGGCCCCCTACGAGCAGTACTTC
j_gene: TRBJ2-7; d_gene: -; v_gene: TRBV11-2; abundance: -; CDR3aa: CASSPRTARGEQYF; CDR3nt: TGTGCCAGCAGCCCAAGGACCGCGCGGGGCGAGCAGTACTTC
j_gene: TRBJ2-7; d_gene: -; v_gene: TRBV4-2; abundance: few; CDR3aa: CASSQDYRGRSSYEQYF; CDR3nt: TGTGCCAGCAGCCAAGACTACCGGGGGAGGAGCTCCTACGAGCAGTACTTC
j_gene: TRBJ2-3; d_gene: TRBD1; v_gene: TRBV2; abundance: many; CDR3aa: CASQTGTGGITDTQYF; CDR3nt: TGTGCCAGCCAAACTGGGACAGGGGGCATAACAGATACGCAGTATTTT
j_gene: TRBJ2-5; d_gene: -; v_gene: TRBV25-1; abundance: -; CDR3aa: CASSELRGPETQYF; CDR3nt: TGTGCCAGCAGTGAACTCCGGGGCCCGGAGACCCAGTACTTC
j_gene: TRBJ2-3; d_gene: -; v_gene: TRBV27; abundance: -; CDR3aa: CASSLQYPTDTQYF; CDR3nt: TGTGCCAGCAGTCTCCAATATCCCACAGATACGCAGTATTTT
j_gene: TRBJ2-2; d_gene: TRBD2; v_gene: TRBV5-1; abundance: -; CDR3aa: CASSLILAGAGELFF; CDR3nt: TGCGCCAGCAGCTTGATCCTAGCGGGAGCCGGGGAGCTTTTTTTT
j_gene: TRBJ2-5; d_gene: -; v_gene: TRBV10-3; abundance: -; CDR3aa: CAISAPQETQYF; CDR3nt: TGTGCCATCAGTGCACCACAAGAGACCCAGTACTTC
j_gene: TRBJ1-2; d_gene: -; v_gene: TRBV6-5; abundance: -; CDR3aa: CASSSLLITDYGYTF; CDR3nt: TGTGCCAGCAGTTCCTTACTCATTACGGACTATGGCTACACCTTC
j_gene: TRBJ1-1; d_gene: -; v_gene: TRBV7-2; abundance: -; CDR3aa: CASSLVPTAEAFF; CDR3nt: TGTGCCAGCAGCTTAGTGCCGACAGCCGAAGCTTTCTTT
j_gene: TRBJ2-7; d_gene: TRBD2; v_gene: TRBV7-6; abundance: once; CDR3aa: CASSLAGLATYYEQYF; CDR3nt: TGTGCCAGCAGCTTAGCCGGACTAGCGACGTACTACGAGCAGTACTTC
j_gene: TRBJ2-2; d_gene: TRBD1; v_gene: TRBV28; abundance: -; CDR3aa: CASIMTGALNTGELFF; CDR3nt: TGTGCCAGCATTATGACAGGGGCCTTGAACACCGGGGAGCTGTTTTTT
j_gene: TRBJ2-7; d_gene: TRBD2; v_gene: TRBV12-5; abundance: -; CDR3aa: CASDDFGTSGGAERYEQYF; CDR3nt: TGTGCTAGTGACGACTTCGGGACTAGCGGGGGCGCCGAACGCTACGAGCAGTACTTC
j_gene: TRBJ2-1; d_gene: -; v_gene: TRBV7-2; abundance: few; CDR3aa: CASSPGEREAWNEQFF; CDR3nt: TGTGCCAGCAGCCCAGGCGAGAGGGAGGCGTGGAATGAGCAGTTCTTC
j_gene: TRBJ2-3; d_gene: -; v_gene: TRBV5-1; abundance: -; CDR3aa: CASSPRRGPADTQYF; CDR3nt: TGCGCCAGCAGCCCCCGGAGGGGGCCAGCAGATACGCAGTATTTT
j_gene: TRBJ1-5; d_gene: -; v_gene: TRBV7-9; abundance: few; CDR3aa: CASSLANQPQHF; CDR3nt: TGTGCCAGCAGCTTAGCGAATCAGCCCCAGCATTTT
j_gene: TRBJ1-6; d_gene: -; v_gene: TRBV11-2; abundance: -; CDR3aa: CASSLIRDTRSAYNSPLHF; CDR3nt: TGTGCCAGCAGCTTAATCCGGGACACCCGATCGGCGTATAATTCACCCCTCCACTTT
j_gene: TRBJ2-7; d_gene: -; v_gene: TRBV18; abundance: -; CDR3aa: CASSPSVGYEQYF; CDR3nt: TGTGCCAGCTCACCAAGTGTCGGTTACGAGCAGTACTTC
j_gene: TRBJ1-1; d_gene: TRBD1; v_gene: TRBV11-2; abundance: -; CDR3aa: CASSLPIANRGARNTEAFF; CDR3nt: TGTGCCAGCAGCTTACCCATAGCAAACAGGGGGGCAAGGAACACTGAAGCTTTCTTT
j_gene: TRBJ2-7; d_gene: -; v_gene: TRBV20-1; abundance: -; CDR3aa: CSARGDYEQYF; CDR3nt: TGCAGTGCTAGAGGCGACTACGAGCAGTACTTC
j_gene: TRBJ2-1; d_gene: TRBD2; v_gene: TRBV4-3; abundance: -; CDR3aa: CASSQELAGDRNEQFF; CDR3nt: TGCGCCAGCAGCCAAGAGCTAGCGGGAGATCGTAATGAGCAGTTCTTC
j_gene: TRBJ1-2; d_gene: -; v_gene: TRBV7-2; abundance: -; CDR3aa: CASSLASSLGIANYGYTF; CDR3nt: TGTGCCAGCAGCTTAGCTTCATCCCTGGGAATAGCTAACTATGGCTACACCTTC
j_gene: TRBJ2-2; d_gene: -; v_gene: TRBV6-4; abundance: -; CDR3aa: CASSDSNKNTGELFF; CDR3nt: TGTGCCAGCAGTGACTCGAATAAGAACACCGGGGAGCTGTTTTTT
j_gene: TRBJ1-6; d_gene: TRBD1; v_gene: TRBV11-2; abundance: -; CDR3aa: CASSSVQGADSPLHF; CDR3nt: TGTGCCAGCAGCTCCGTGCAGGGGGCAGATTCACCCCTCCACTTT
j_gene: TRBJ2-2; d_gene: -; v_gene: TRBV4-2; abundance: -; CDR3aa: CASSPDPPNTGELFF; CDR3nt: TGTGCCAGCAGCCCGGACCCGCCCAACACCGGGGAGCTGTTTTTT
j_gene: TRBJ1-6; d_gene: -; v_gene: TRBV28; abundance: -; CDR3aa: CASSLLGAKNSPLHF; CDR3nt: TGTGCCAGCAGTTTATTGGGGGCGAAGAATTCACCCCTCCACTTT
j_gene: TRBJ2-6; d_gene: -; v_gene: TRBV18; abundance: -; CDR3aa: CASSPRSPDSGANVLTF; CDR3nt: TGTGCCAGCTCACCAAGGAGCCCCGACTCTGGGGCCAACGTCCTGACTTTC
j_gene: TRBJ2-3; d_gene: TRBD2; v_gene: TRBV6-1; abundance: few; CDR3aa: CASGTSGGTSATDTQYF; CDR3nt: TGTGCCAGCGGGACTAGCGGGGGGACTTCTGCCACAGATACGCAGTATTTT
j_gene: TRBJ2-6; d_gene: -; v_gene: TRBV7-8; abundance: -; CDR3aa: CASSLEGPYNSGANVLTF; CDR3nt: TGTGCCAGCAGCTTAGAAGGACCCTACAACTCTGGGGCCAACGTCCTGACTTTC
j_gene: TRBJ2-7; d_gene: -; v_gene: TRBV7-6; abundance: -; CDR3aa: CASSLVPTESPYEQYF; CDR3nt: TGTGCCAGCAGCTTAGTCCCTACAGAGAGCCCCTACGAGCAGTACTTC
j_gene: TRBJ2-1; d_gene: TRBD2; v_gene: TRBV3-1; abundance: -; CDR3aa: CASSLEAGVVSSYNEQFF; CDR3nt: TGTGCCAGCAGTTTAGAAGCGGGAGTTGTCAGCTCCTACAATGAGCAGTTCTTC
j_gene: TRBJ2-7; d_gene: TRBD2; v_gene: TRBV29-1; abundance: many; CDR3aa: CSVEGLAGAASYEQYF; CDR3nt: TGCAGCGTTGAAGGGCTAGCGGGGGCCGCGTCCTACGAGCAGTACTTC
j_gene: TRBJ1-2; d_gene: TRBD1; v_gene: TRBV5-4; abundance: -; CDR3aa: CASRPTGANGYTF; CDR3nt: TGTGCCAGCAGACCGACAGGGGCAAATGGCTACACCTTC
j_gene: TRBJ1-3; d_gene: -; v_gene: TRBV6-2/TRBV6-3; abundance: -; CDR3aa: CASRPSPPIFSGNTIYF; CDR3nt: TGTGCCAGCAGACCGTCTCCGCCGATCTTCTCTGGAAACACCATATATTTT
j_gene: TRBJ2-2; d_gene: TRBD2; v_gene: TRBV28; abundance: -; CDR3aa: CASSLIAGGRLFSGELFF; CDR3nt: TGTGCCAGCAGTCTCATTGCGGGGGGGCGCCTTTTCTCCGGGGAGCTGTTTTTT
j_gene: TRBJ2-1; d_gene: -; v_gene: TRBV3-1; abundance: -; CDR3aa: CASSLSMTEYNEQFF; CDR3nt: TGTGCCAGCAGCCTAAGCATGACGGAATACAATGAGCAGTTCTTC
j_gene: TRBJ2-5; d_gene: TRBD2; v_gene: TRBV6-5; abundance: -; CDR3aa: CASSYSGRGKDQYF; CDR3nt: TGTGCCAGCAGTTACTCCGGGAGGGGGAAGGACCAGTACTTC